Listed here are 4 T cell receptor beta chains from one sample, sequenced in a study of blood T cell repertoires in COVID-19. The protocol was immunoSEQ multiplex PCR, while the TCRdb copy is restricted to in-frame clones and leaves out a portion. The sample holds roughly 49,000 clones, over 80% seen once. The sample comprised peripheral blood. The source of these receptors is a human donor in a cohort sampled during active COVID-19.

The rearrangement joins TRBV6-5 to TRBJ2-3; a weak D match, TRBD1 (5 bases). V lost 2 bases and J 5 bases, leaving 11 bases between the germline ends. Germline V gene lookup returns CDR1 MNHEY and CDR2 SVGAGI. The CDR3 consists of 14 residues. CDR3: CASSYEGVGDTQYF. CDR3 DNA sequence: TGTGCCAGCAGTTACGAAGGGGTAGGAGATACGCAGTATTTT.

The chain couples TRBV10-3 to TRBJ2-1; 8 nucleotides line up with TRBD1. This CDR3 has 16 residues. CDR1 and CDR2 (germline): ENHRY, SYGVKD. V lost 6 bases to trimming and J lost 3 bases; unmatched junction nucleotides: 10. The CDR3 sequence is CAIRDRTGSSYNEQFF. As DNA, the CDR3 is TGTGCCATCAGGGACAGGACAGGGTCTAGCTACAATGAGCAGTTCTTC.

The chain combines TRBV12-3 or TRBV12-4 with TRBJ1-1, with TRBD1 identical over 8 bases. This CDR3 has 13 amino acids. The ends lost 7 bases at V and 7 bases at J; junction bases unmatched: 8. The chain's CDR3 is CASNPGGRNEAFF. CDR3 DNA sequence: TGTGCCAGCAATCCAGGGGGCAGAAATGAAGCTTTCTTT.

The CDR3 spells CASSHLPTGTGNTIYF. CDR3 in DNA: TGTGCCAGCAGCCATTTACCGACAGGGACTGGAAACACCATATATTTT. V gene TRBV4-2 combines with J gene TRBJ1-3; 7 bases are shared with TRBD1. The junction had 7 bases not matched to a gene; V was cut back by 3 bases and J by 2 bases. The germline gives CDR1 LGHNA, CDR2 YNFKEQ. The CDR3 covers 16 residues.